By share of the sample, the clone carrying this T cell receptor beta chain is medium-sized (0.01 to 0.1%). Its target is unknown. After constant-region reverse-primer amplification, full-length variable regions underwent semi-nested PCR with Nested Universal Primer A. TCRdb reanalysed the 5' RACE reads using MiXCR and keeps one entry per CDR3 protein. The sample lists over 55,000 distinct CDR3 sequences, approximately 29% occurring once. Study-level findings and limits: Tumor Treg TCRs overlapped most with tumor naive CD4+ cells.

Naive CD4+ T cells were purified with Tregs depleted by CD25. V lost 3 bases, J lost 2 bases, and 6 bases stayed unmatched. From germline, CDR1 is SGDLS and CDR2 YYNGEE. This CDR3 is 16 amino acids long. This sequence originates from a female donor with breast cancer. The material sequenced was tumor-infiltrating naive CD4+ T cells sorted from the breast tumor. Regarding subset: naive CD4+ T cells, CD4+CD45RA+CD25-. The V and J genes are TRBV9 and TRBJ2-2; 8 positions match TRBD2. DNA for the CDR3: TGTGCCAGCAGCGCCGGACTAGCCGTCAACACCGGGGAGCTGTTTTTT. Translating gives CASSAGLAVNTGELFF.